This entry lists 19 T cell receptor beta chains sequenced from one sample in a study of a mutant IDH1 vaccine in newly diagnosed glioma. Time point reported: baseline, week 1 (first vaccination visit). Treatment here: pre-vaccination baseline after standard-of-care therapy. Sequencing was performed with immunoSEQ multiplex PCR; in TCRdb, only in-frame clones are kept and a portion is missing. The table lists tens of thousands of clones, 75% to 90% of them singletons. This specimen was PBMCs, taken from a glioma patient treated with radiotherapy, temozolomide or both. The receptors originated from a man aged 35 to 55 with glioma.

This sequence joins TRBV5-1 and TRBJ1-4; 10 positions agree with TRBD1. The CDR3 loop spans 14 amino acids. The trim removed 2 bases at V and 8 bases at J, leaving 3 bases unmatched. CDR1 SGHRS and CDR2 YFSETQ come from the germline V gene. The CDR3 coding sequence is TGCGCCAGCAGCTTAAGGGACAGGGGCGAAAAACTGTTTTTT. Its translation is CASSLRDRGEKLFF.

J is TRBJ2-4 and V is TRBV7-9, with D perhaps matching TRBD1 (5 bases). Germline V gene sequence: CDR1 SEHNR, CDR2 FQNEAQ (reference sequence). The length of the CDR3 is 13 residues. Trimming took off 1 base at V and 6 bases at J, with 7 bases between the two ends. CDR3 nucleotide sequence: TGTGCCAGCAGCTTAGGGCAGGGAAACATTCAGTACTTC. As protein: CASSLGQGNIQYF.

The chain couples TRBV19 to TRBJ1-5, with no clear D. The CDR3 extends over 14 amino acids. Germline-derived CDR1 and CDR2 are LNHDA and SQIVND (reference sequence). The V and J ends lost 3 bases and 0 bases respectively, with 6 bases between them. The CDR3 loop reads CASSIINSNQPQHF. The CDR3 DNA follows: TGTGCCAGTAGTATTATAAATAGCAATCAGCCCCAGCATTTT.

The CDR3 DNA reads as TGTGCCAGCAGCCGAGCTACTGAAGCTTTCTTT. It encodes CASSRATEAFF. The chain combines TRBV7-9 with TRBJ1-1; no definite D call. The germline V and J ends were trimmed by 5 bases and 5 bases, with 6 bases remaining between them. Germline V CDR1 and CDR2: SEHNR, FQNEAQ (reference sequence). The CDR3 covers 11 residues.

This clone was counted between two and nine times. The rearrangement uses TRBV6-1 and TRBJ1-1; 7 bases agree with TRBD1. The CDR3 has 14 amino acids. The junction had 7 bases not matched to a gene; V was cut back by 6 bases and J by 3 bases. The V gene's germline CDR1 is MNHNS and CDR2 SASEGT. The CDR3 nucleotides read TGTGCCAGCAGCCGTAACAGGGGAGACACTGAAGCTTTCTTT. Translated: CASSRNRGDTEAFF.

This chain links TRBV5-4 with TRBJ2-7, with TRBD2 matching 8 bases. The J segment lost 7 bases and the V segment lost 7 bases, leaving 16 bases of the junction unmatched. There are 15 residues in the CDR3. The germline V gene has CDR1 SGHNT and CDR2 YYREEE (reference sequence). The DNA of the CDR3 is TGTGCCAGCTCGAAGGGGGGTAGCGGGACACGAGAGCAGTACTTC. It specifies CASSKGGSGTREQYF. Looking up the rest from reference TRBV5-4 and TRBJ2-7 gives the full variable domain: ETGVTQSPTHLIKTRGQQVTLRCSSQSGHNTVSWYQQALGQGPQFIFQYYREEENGRGNFPPRFSGLQFPNYSSELNVNALELDDSALYLCASSKGGSGTREQYFGPGTRLTVT.

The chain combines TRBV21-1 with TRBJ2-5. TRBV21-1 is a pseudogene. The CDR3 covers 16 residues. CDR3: CASRATGYTFSETQYF. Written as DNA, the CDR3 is TGTGCCAGCAGGGCGACGGGCTACACTTTCTCTGAGACCCAGTACTTC.

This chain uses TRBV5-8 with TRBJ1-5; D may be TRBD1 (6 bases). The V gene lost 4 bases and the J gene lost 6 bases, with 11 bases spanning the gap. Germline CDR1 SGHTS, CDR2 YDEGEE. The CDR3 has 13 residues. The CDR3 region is CASSLQGSQPQHF. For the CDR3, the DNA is TGTGCCAGCAGCCTGCAGGGGTCTCAGCCCCAGCATTTT.

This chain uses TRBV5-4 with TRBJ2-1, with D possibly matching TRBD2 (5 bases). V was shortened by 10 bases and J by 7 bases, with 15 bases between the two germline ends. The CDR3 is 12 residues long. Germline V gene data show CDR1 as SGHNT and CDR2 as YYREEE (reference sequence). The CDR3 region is CAFHRGLNEQFF. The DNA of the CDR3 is TGTGCCTTCCACCGGGGTTTGAATGAGCAGTTCTTC.

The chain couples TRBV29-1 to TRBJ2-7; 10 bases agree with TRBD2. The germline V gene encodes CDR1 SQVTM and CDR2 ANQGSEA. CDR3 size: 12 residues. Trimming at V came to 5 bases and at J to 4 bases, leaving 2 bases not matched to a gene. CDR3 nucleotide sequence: TGCAGCGTTCGGACTAGCGGTTACGAGCAGTACTTC. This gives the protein CSVRTSGYEQYF.

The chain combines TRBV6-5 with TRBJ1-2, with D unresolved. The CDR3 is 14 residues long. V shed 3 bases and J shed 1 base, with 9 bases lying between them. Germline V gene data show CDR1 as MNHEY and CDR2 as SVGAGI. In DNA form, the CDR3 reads TGTGCCAGCAGTTATACGGGAGATAACTATGGCTACACCTTC. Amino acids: CASSYTGDNYGYTF.

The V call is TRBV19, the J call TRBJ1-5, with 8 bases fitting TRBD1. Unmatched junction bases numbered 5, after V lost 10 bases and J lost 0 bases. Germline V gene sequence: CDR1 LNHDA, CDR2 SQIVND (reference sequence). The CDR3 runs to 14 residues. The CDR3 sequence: CAIRDRHSNQPQHF. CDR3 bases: TGTGCCATTCGGGACAGGCATAGCAATCAGCCCCAGCATTTT.

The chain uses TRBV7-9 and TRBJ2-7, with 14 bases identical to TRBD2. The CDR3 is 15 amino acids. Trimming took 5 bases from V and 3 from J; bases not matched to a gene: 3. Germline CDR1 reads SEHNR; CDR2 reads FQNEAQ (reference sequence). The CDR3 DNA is TGTGCCAGCAGCCCCGGGACTAGCGGGGGCTACGAGCAGTACTTC. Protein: CASSPGTSGGYEQYF.

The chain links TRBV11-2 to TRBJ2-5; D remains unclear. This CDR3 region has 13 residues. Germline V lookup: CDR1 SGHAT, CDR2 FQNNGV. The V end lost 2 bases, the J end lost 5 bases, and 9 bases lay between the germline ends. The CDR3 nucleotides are TGTGCCAGCAGCTTAATCGCACTGGAGACCCAGTACTTC. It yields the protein CASSLIALETQYF.

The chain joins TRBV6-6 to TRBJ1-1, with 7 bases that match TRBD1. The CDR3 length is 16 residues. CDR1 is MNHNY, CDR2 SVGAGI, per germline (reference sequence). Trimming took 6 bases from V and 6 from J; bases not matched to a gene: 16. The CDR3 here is CASRRSGDSINAEAFF. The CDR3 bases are TGTGCCAGCAGGAGATCTGGGGACAGCATTAACGCTGAAGCTTTCTTT.

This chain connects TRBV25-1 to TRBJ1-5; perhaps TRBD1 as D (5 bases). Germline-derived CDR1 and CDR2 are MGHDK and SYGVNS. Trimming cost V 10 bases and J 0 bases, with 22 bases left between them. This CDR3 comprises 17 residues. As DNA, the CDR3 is TGTGCCACCCCGCGGATGGGGGAAAAGTATAGCAATCAGCCCCAGCATTTT. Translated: CATPRMGEKYSNQPQHF.

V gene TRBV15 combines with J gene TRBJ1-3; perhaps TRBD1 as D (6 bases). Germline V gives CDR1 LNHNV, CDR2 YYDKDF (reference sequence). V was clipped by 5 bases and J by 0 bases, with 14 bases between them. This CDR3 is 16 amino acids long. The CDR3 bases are TGTGCCACCAGCGGCCCCGGGGGCTACTCTGGAAACACCATATATTTT. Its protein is CATSGPGGYSGNTIYF.

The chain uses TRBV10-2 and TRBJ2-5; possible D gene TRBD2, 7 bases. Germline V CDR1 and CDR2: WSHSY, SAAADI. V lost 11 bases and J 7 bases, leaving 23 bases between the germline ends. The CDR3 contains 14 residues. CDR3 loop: CASEGGSWPGTQYF. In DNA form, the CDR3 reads TGCGCCTCAGAGGGGGGGTCCTGGCCAGGGACCCAGTACTTC.

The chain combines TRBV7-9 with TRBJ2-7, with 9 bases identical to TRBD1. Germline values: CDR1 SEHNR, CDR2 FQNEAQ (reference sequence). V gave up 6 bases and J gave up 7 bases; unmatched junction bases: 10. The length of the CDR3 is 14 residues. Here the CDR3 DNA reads TGTGCCAGCAGTTACACAGGGGGCCAAATTGAGCAGTACTTC. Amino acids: CASSYTGGQIEQYF.